These 9 T cell receptor beta chains came from one sample sequenced in a study of cytotoxic CD8 clonotypes in ibrutinib-treated CLL. The method was immunoSEQ multiplex PCR; TCRdb's version includes in-frame clones alone and lacks a portion of them. Counted here are approximately 100,000 clones, 58% occurring once; the ten biggest clones make up approximately 35%. Here the sequenced sample was PBMCs, taken after 24 months of ibrutinib treatment. Source of these receptors: a human donor with chronic lymphocytic leukemia.

The J gene is TRBJ1-3, the V gene TRBV19; 9 nucleotides align to TRBD1. The J segment lost 1 base and the V segment lost 6 bases, leaving 4 bases of the junction unmatched. CDR3 length equals 15 residues. In germline, CDR1 is LNHDA, CDR2 SQIVND (reference sequence). CDR3 sequence reads: CASSTDRGSGNTIYF. The CDR3 DNA reads as TGTGCCAGTAGCACGGACAGGGGTTCTGGAAACACCATATATTTT.

V gene TRBV27 combines with J gene TRBJ1-2; TRBD1 agrees at 8 bases. Germline CDR1 reads MNHEY; CDR2 reads SMNVEV (reference sequence). This CDR3 has 15 amino acids. With 5 bases clipped from V and 4 bases from J, the junction kept 9 bases outside the gene matches. In nucleotides, the CDR3 is TGTGCCAGCAGTCCAGGGACAGGTTCACGCTATGGCTACACCTTC. Protein sequence: CASSPGTGSRYGYTF.

This chain connects TRBV30 to TRBJ2-7, with 7 bases identical to TRBD2. V dropped 5 bases and J dropped 3; count of bases not matched to a gene: 1. Germline V gene lookup returns CDR1 GTSNPN and CDR2 SVGIG (reference sequence). The CDR3 extends over 11 amino acids. CDR3 nucleotide sequence: TGTGCCTGGGCGGGGGTCTACGAGCAGTACTTC. Amino acids: CAWAGVYEQYF. Supplemented by reference TRBV30 and TRBJ2-7, the full variable domain reads SQTIHQWPATLVQPVGSPLSLECTVEGTSNPNLYWYRQAAGRGLQLLFYSVGIGQISSEVPQNLSASRPQDRQFILSSKKLLLSDSGFYLCAWAGVYEQYFGPGTRLTVT.

This sequence joins TRBV5-1 and TRBJ2-7, with 10 bases lining up with TRBD1. Trimming removed 4 bases from V and 5 bases from J; junction bases left unmatched: 12. CDR3 length: 16 residues. CDR1 and CDR2 from the germline V gene are SGHRS and YFSETQ. The CDR3 spells CASSQSPGTGAHEQYF. The CDR3, as DNA: TGCGCCAGCAGCCAGAGTCCCGGGACAGGGGCGCACGAGCAGTACTTC.

This clone was seen more than once but under ten times. The chain links TRBV6-5 to TRBJ1-5; D gene ambiguous. Trimming pared 4 bases from V and 5 bases from J, leaving 12 bases between. Germline lookup yields CDR1 MNHEY and CDR2 SVGAGI. The CDR3 runs 14 residues. In nucleotides, the CDR3 is TGTGCCAGCAGTTCGCCATATAAGGATCAGCCCCAGCATTTT. Protein: CASSSPYKDQPQHF.

The count of this clone is one. V usage is TRBV5-1 and J usage is TRBJ2-1, with D possibly matching TRBD2 (6 bases). Germline-derived CDR1 and CDR2 are SGHRS and YFSETQ. The CDR3 has 17 amino acids. V was clipped by 0 bases and J by 0 bases, with 13 bases between them. Written as DNA, the CDR3 is TGCGCCAGCAGCTTGGGCGGGGCCAAAACCTCCTACAATGAGCAGTTCTTC. It encodes CASSLGGAKTSYNEQFF.

This chain joins TRBV13 and TRBJ2-1, with 8 bases that match TRBD1. V trimming: 9 bases; J trimming: 5 bases; junction bases outside the gene matches: 12. Germline CDR1 is PRHDT and CDR2 is FYEKMQ (reference sequence). CDR3 length equals 15 residues. In DNA form, the CDR3 reads TGTGCCAGTCTATCTCCCGGGACAGGTAACAATGAGCAGTTCTTC. It encodes CASLSPGTGNNEQFF.

The sample holds a few counts of this clone. The V gene is TRBV10-3, the J gene TRBJ2-5, with 9 bases fitting TRBD1. This CDR3 has 16 residues. Germline V CDR1 and CDR2: ENHRY, SYGVKD. The trim removed 3 bases at V and 4 bases at J, leaving 9 bases unmatched. CDR3 amino acids: CAISDPGQGAVETQYF. The CDR3 nucleotides are TGTGCCATCAGTGACCCGGGACAGGGTGCCGTAGAGACCCAGTACTTC.

The chain has TRBV7-5 and TRBJ1-2; TRBD1 is the table's D call and was not checked against the DNA. TRBV7-5 counts as a pseudogene. This CDR3 comprises 13 residues. CDR3 in DNA: TGTGCCAGCAGCTTAACTCCCACAGAAGGCTACACCTTC. It translates to CASSLTPTEGYTF.